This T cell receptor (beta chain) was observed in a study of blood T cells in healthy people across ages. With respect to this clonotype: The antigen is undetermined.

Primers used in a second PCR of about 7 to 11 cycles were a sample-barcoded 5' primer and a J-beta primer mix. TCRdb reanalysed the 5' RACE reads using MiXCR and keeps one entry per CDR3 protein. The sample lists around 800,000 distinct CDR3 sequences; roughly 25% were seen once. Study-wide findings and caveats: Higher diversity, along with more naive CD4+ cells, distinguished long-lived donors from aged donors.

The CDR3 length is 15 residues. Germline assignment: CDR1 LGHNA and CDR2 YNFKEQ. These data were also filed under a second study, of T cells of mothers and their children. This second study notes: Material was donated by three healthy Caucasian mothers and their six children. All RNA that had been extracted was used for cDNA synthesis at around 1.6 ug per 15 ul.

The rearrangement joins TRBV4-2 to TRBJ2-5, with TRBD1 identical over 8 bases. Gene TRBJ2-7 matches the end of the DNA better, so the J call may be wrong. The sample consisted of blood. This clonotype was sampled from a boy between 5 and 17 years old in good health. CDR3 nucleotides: TGTGCCAGCAGCCAAGAACAGGGGGTAAACTACGAGCAGTACTTC. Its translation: CASSQEQGVNYEQYF.